This TCR beta chain emerged from a study of CD8 T cells in Susac syndrome. Across the whole study: Among the sequenced Susac syndrome patients, roughly six had active disease while about eight were in remission. Treatment status at blood draw for the Susac syndrome patients was therapy-naive, corticosteroids, or intravenous immunoglobulin alone. Whole-study results and caveats: CD4+ repertoires of Susac syndrome patients lacked detectable clonal expansion.

It was negative isolation that provided the CD8+ and CD4+ T cells, whereas TEMRA cells were enriched by FACS. Reverse transcription of roughly 0.45 to 1 ug RNA was carried out with random hexamers. TCRdb fed the immunoSEQ multiplex PCR reads into MiXCR, producing one record per CDR3 protein. Among about 210,000 distinct CDR3 sequences listed, about 95% were seen once. On this clonotype: No antigen is known for it.

The CDR3 consists of 14 residues. V was pared by 0 bases and J by 9 bases, with 13 bases between. Germline CDR1 reads SGDLS; CDR2 reads YYNGEE. The receptor's source is a human donor with Susac syndrome. The genes are TRBV9 and TRBJ2-1; a weak D match, TRBD2 (6 bases). Sample: CD4+ T cells from PBMCs. In DNA form, the CDR3 reads TGTGCCAGCAGCGTAGCAGCGGGTACGGGTGAGCAGTTCTTC. It specifies CASSVAAGTGEQFF. The whole variable domain, remainder taken from reference TRBV9 and TRBJ2-1, is DSGVTQTPKHLITATGQRVTLRCSPRSGDLSVYWYQQSLDQGLQFLIQYYNGEERAKGNILERFSAQQFPDLHSELNLSSLELGDSALYFCASSVAAGTGEQFFGPGTRLTVL.